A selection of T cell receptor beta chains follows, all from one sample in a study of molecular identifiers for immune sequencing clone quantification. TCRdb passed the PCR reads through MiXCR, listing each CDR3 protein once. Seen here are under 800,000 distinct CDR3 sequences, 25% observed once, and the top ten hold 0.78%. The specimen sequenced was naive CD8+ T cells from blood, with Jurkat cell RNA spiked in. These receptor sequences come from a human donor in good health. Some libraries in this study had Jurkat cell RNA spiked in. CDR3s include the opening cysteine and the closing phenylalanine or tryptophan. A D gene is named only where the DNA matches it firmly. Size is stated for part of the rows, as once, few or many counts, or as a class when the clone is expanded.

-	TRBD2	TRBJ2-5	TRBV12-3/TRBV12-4	TGTGCCAGCAGTTCTGGCGGGGGCCAAGAGACCCAGTACTTC	CASSSGGGQETQYF
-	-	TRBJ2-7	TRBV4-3	TGCGCCAGCAGCCAAGGTCCGGGGGTTGACTACGAGCAGTACTTC	CASSQGPGVDYEQYF
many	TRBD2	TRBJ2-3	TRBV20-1	TGCAGTGCTAGATCCCCTAGCGGGAGCGTCGGTACGCAGTATTTT	CSARSPSGSVGTQYF
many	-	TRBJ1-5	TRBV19	TGTGCCAGTAGTATGCCGGCGGCAGTTAGCAATCAGCCCCAGCATTTT	CASSMPAAVSNQPQHF
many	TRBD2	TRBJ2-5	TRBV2	TGTGCCAGCATGGGGAGACTAGCGGAGGGGACCCAGTACTTC	CASMGRLAEGTQYF
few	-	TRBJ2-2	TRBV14	TGTGCCAGCAGCCACGGGCAGGGGATATTCCCCAACACCGGGGAGCTGTTTTTT	CASSHGQGIFPNTGELFF
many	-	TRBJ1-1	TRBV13	TGTGCCAGCAGCTTAGTGACAGCGAACACTGAAGCTTTCTTT	CASSLVTANTEAFF
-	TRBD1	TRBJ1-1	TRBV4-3	TGCGCCAGCAGCCAGGGGGGACAGATGAACACTGAAGCTTTCTTT	CASSQGGQMNTEAFF
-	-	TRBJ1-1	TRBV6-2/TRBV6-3	TGTGCCAACAATTACCCAATATACAGGGCATCATCTGGAAACACTGAAGCTTTCTTT	CANNYPIYRASSGNTEAFF
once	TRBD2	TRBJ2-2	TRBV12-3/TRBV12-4	TGTGCCAGCAGTCCTGCGGGGGGGAACGCCGGGGAGCTGTTTTTT	CASSPAGGNAGELFF
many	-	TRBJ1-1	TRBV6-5	TGTGCCAGCAGTTACGGACAGCTTATGAACACTGAAGCTTTCTTT	CASSYGQLMNTEAFF
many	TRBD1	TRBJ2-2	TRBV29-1	TGCAGCGGGACAGGGGGCCCCGGGGAGCTGTTTTTT	CSGTGGPGELFF
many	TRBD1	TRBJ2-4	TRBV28	TGTGCCAGCAGTTTAAGGGGGCTAGCCAAAAACATTCAGTACTTC	CASSLRGLAKNIQYF
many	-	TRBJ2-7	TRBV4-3	TGCGCCAGCAGCCCAACTAAACAGGGCCCCTACGAGCAGTACTTC	CASSPTKQGPYEQYF
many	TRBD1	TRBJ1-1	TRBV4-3	TGCGCCAGCAGCCAACTACGACAGGGAATGAACACTGAAGCTTTCTTT	CASSQLRQGMNTEAFF
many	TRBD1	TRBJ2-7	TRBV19	TGTGCCAGTAGTTACCGGGACAGACCCTACGAGCAGTACTTC	CASSYRDRPYEQYF
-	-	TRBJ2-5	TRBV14	TGTGCCAGCAGCCAAGATGGCCCAATGAGGATGGAGCCCCAGTACTTT	CASSQDGPMRMEPQYF
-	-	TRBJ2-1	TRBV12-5	TGTGCTAGTGGCCCGACCCTGGGACAAGGCAATGAGCAGTTCTTC	CASGPTLGQGNEQFF
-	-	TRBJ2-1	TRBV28	TGTGCCAGCAGTTTACCTGCGGGAAGCAATGAGCAGTTCTTC	CASSLPAGSNEQFF
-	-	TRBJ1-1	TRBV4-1	TGCGCCAGCAGCCAAGATATTCCCCTAGAAGCTTTCTTT	CASSQDIPLEAFF
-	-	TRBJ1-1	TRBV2	TGTGCCAGCAGCCACGGGGGGGGGGCGCGTACTGAAGCTTTCTTT	CASSHGGGARTEAFF
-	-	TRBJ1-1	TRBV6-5	TGTGCCAGCAGTTACCACCCAACGGGGGAATACACTGAAGCTTTCTTT	CASSYHPTGEYTEAFF
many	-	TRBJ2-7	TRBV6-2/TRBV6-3	TGTGCCAGCACCTCCGGGACCGGCTACGAGCAGTACTTC	CASTSGTGYEQYF
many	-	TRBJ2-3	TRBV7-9	TGTGCCAGCAGCAAGGGCAGGGGAATAGATACGCAGTATTTT	CASSKGRGIDTQYF
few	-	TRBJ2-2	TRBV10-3	TGTGCCATCAGTGAGCGCGAGGGAAGAAGTACCGGGGAGCTGTTTTTT	CAISEREGRSTGELFF
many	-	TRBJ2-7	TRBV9	TGTGCCAGCAGCCGGGGCCAAACCTACGAGCAGTACTTC	CASSRGQTYEQYF
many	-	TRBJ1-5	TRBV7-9	TGTGCCAGCAGCTTAGCAGGAGACCCTTATAGCAATCAGCCCCAGCATTTT	CASSLAGDPYSNQPQHF
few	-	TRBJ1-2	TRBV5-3	TGTGCCAGCAGCCACGAGGGGCAGGGGAACTATGGCTACACCTTC	CASSHEGQGNYGYTF
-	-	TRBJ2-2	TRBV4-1	TGCGCCAGCTGCAGCCACACCCAGCTAACGAACACCGGGGAGCTGTTTTTT	CASCSHTQLTNTGELFF
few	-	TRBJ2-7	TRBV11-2	TGTGCCAGCAGCCCCAGCTTGGGTACCGAGCAGTACTTC	CASSPSLGTEQYF
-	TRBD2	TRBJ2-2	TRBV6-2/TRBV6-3	TGTGCCAGCAGTTACATGGGACTAGCCGAGAACACCGGGGAGCTGTTTTTT	CASSYMGLAENTGELFF
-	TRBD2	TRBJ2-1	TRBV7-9	TGTGCCAGCGGCTTTAGCGGGGGGGCCCGGGATGAGCAGTTCTTC	CASGFSGGARDEQFF
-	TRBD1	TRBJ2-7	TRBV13	TGTGCCAGCAGCCAGGGACAGGGGTTGGCCGAGCAGTACTTC	CASSQGQGLAEQYF
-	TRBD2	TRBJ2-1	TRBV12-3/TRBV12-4	TGTGCCAGCAGGGGGGGACTAAACGATGAGCAGTTCTTC	CASRGGLNDEQFF
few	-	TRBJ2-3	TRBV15	TGTGCCACCAGCACAGAATGGGATACGCAGTATTTT	CATSTEWDTQYF
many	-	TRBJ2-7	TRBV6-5	TGTGCCAGCAGTTCCGGGACTGGCCCTCACTACGAGCAGTACTTC	CASSSGTGPHYEQYF
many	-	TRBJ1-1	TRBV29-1	TGCAGCGTAGCAACCGTAGGTGACACTGAAGCTTTCTTT	CSVATVGDTEAFF
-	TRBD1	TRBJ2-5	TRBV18	TGTGCCAGCTCACCATACGGACAGGGGGCGGAAGAGACCCAGTACTTC	CASSPYGQGAEETQYF
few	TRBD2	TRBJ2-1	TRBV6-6	TGTGCCAGCAGTTACCAACTAGCGGGGGGAAACAATGAGCAGTTCTTC	CASSYQLAGGNNEQFF
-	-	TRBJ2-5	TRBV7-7	TGTGCTAGCAGCTTACCGTTGTCGGAGACCCAGTACTTC	CASSLPLSETQYF
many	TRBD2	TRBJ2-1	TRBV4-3	TGCGCCAGCAGCCAAGATTTACTAGCGGGGGGGCCAGGGTACAATGAGCAGTTCTTC	CASSQDLLAGGPGYNEQFF
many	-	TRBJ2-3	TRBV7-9	TGTGCCAGCAGCTTCCTCCGGGACCCCAGCGATACGCAGTATTTT	CASSFLRDPSDTQYF
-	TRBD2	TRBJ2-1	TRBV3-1	TGTGCCAGCAGCCAAGCGGTCCTAGCGGTATACAATGAGCAGTTCTTC	CASSQAVLAVYNEQFF
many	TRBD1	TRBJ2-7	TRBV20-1	TGCAGTGCTAGAAGGACCGGGACAGGGCGTAACGAGCAGTACTTC	CSARRTGTGRNEQYF
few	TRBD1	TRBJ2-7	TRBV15	TGTGCCACCAGCACGATGACAGGGACCTACGAGCAGTACTTC	CATSTMTGTYEQYF
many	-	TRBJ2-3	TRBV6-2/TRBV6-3	TGTGCCAGCAGTTCCCCCCTGGGAGGTCCGCAGTATTTT	CASSSPLGGPQYF
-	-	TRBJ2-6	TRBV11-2	TGTGCCAGCAGCCCCCTGATAGGGGCCCACGTCCTGCCTTTC	CASSPLIGAHVLPF
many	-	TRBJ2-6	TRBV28	TGTGCCAGCAGGGCCCGGGGTCTGTATGCTGGGGCCAACGTCCTGACTTTC	CASRARGLYAGANVLTF
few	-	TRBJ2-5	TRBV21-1	TGTGCCCGCTACTCACGGGCCGAAGAGACCCAGTACTTC	CARYSRAEETQYF